This T cell receptor beta chain was obtained from a study of T cell repertoires in cytomegalovirus infection. Study-wide context: Through public TCR beta signatures, both CMV infection and matching HLA type were indicated. Study-wide results and caveats: Summed frequency of public TCR beta families distinguished CMV carriers with the relevant HLA.

TCRdb re-derived calls from the reads in MiXCR, one entry per CDR3 protein. The data contain about 900,000 distinct CDR3 sequences, approximately 32% of them singletons. CDR1 is SGDLS and CDR2 is YYNGEE in the germline V gene. The CDR3 consists of 15 residues. The V gene lost 1 base and the J gene lost 0 bases, with 9 bases spanning the gap. Turning to this clonotype: Antigen unknown.

The specimen comprised cultured CD8+ T cells from PBMCs, sampled from culture after CMV antigen stimulation. V and J are TRBV9 and TRBJ2-3, with D possibly being TRBD1 (5 bases). The receptor was isolated from a human donor in good health (CMV status not recorded). Some clones in this sample may be carry-over from other donors' samples. The CDR3, as DNA: TGTGCCAGCAGCGTATGGGGCACTAGCACAGATACGCAGTATTTT. Translated, it gives CASSVWGTSTDTQYF.